The clone carrying this T cell receptor beta chain was recorded many times. Its specificity is not known. CDR1 MNHEY and CDR2 SMNVEV come from the germline V gene (reference sequence). The CDR3 is made up of 16 amino acids. The junction had 6 bases not matched to a gene; V was cut back by 7 bases and J by 0 bases. TCRdb independently ran MiXCR on the 5' RACE reads; one entry per CDR3 protein. The table includes about 460,000 distinct CDR3 sequences, approximately 14% detected once. The data derive from a study of identical twins. Whole-study findings and limits: Models underestimated TCR alpha sharing (out-of-frame) in monozygotic twins.

This sample was shared with a second study, whose subject was yellow fever vaccine responses in identical twins. Per that paper: Among the twins, the vaccine T cell response reportedly seemed partly convergent and partly personalized.

The sequence derives from a woman younger than 30 in good health. Source material: CD4+ T cells sorted from blood. This chain links TRBV27 with TRBJ2-1; 10 nucleotides match TRBD2. CDR3 loop: CASKGLAESSYNEQFF. The CDR3 DNA reads as TGTGCCAGCAAAGGACTAGCGGAAAGCTCCTACAATGAGCAGTTCTTC.